Shown below are 9 T cell receptor beta chains from a single sample sequenced in a study of blood T cell repertoires in COVID-19. Libraries were prepared by immunoSEQ multiplex PCR; TCRdb keeps only in-frame clonotypes and omits some of them. This table has under 200,000 clones, approximately 90% appearing once. Source material: peripheral blood. Receptors were obtained from a man between 50 and 59 years old with acute or convalescent COVID-19.

The gene calls are TRBV25-1 and TRBJ2-1, with 9 bases matching TRBD2. The J segment lost 7 bases and the V segment lost 5 bases, leaving 9 bases of the junction unmatched. The CDR3 is 15 residues long. The germline CDR1 and CDR2 sequences are MGHDK and SYGVNS. The chain's CDR3 is CASSSRGLASNEQFF. CDR3 DNA: TGTGCCAGCAGTTCCCGAGGACTAGCGTCGAATGAGCAGTTCTTC.

CDR3: CSVASYREKGGYTF. The CDR3 coding sequence is TGCAGCGTTGCCTCTTACAGGGAGAAAGGTGGCTACACCTTC. The rearrangement joins TRBV29-1 to TRBJ1-2; a weak D match, TRBD1 (6 bases). Looked up from germline, CDR1 is SQVTM and CDR2 is ANQGSEA. The CDR3 consists of 14 residues. The germline V and J ends were trimmed by 4 bases and 7 bases, with 19 bases remaining between them. The variable domain in full, with the rest retrieved from reference TRBV29-1 and TRBJ1-2, is SAVISQKPSRDICQRGTSLTIQCQVDSQVTMMFWYRQQPGQSLTLIATANQGSEATYESGFVIDKFPISRPNLTFSTLTVSNMSPEDSSIYLCSVASYREKGGYTFGSGTRLTVV.

The V call is TRBV19, the J call TRBJ1-2, with 8 bases lining up with TRBD1. This CDR3 contains 15 residues. Germline-derived CDR1 and CDR2 are LNHDA and SQIVND (reference sequence). The junction had 7 bases not matched to a gene; V was cut back by 3 bases and J by 4 bases. CDR3 in amino acids: CASSIKQGGAYGYTF. The CDR3 coding sequence is TGTGCCAGTAGTATCAAACAGGGGGGAGCCTATGGCTACACCTTC.

This clone was observed a single time. V is TRBV11-2 and J is TRBJ2-3, with unresolved D. This CDR3 is 12 amino acids long. Germline lookup yields CDR1 SGHAT and CDR2 FQNNGV. Trimming removed 4 bases from V and 7 bases from J, with 9 bases in between. The CDR3 sequence: CASSSVSNTQYF. CDR3 DNA sequence: TGTGCCAGCAGCTCGGTTTCAAATACGCAGTATTTT.

The chain uses TRBV4-3 and TRBJ2-1; the D gene is possibly TRBD1 (8 bases). Trimming pared 4 bases from V and 1 base from J, leaving 17 bases between. Germline V CDR1 and CDR2: LGHNA, YSLEER. The CDR3 loop spans 17 amino acids. Here the CDR3 DNA reads TGCGCCAGCAGCCGAAACAGGGGGGGGGATTCCTACAATGAGCAGTTCTTC. It yields the protein CASSRNRGGDSYNEQFF.

CDR3 in amino acids: CAISEAAGSYEQYF. DNA of the CDR3: TGTGCCATCAGTGAGGCAGCGGGCTCCTACGAGCAGTACTTC. This sequence joins TRBV10-3 and TRBJ2-7; a weak D match, TRBD2 (6 bases). The CDR3 contains 14 residues. The germline gives CDR1 ENHRY, CDR2 SYGVKD. The germline V and J ends were trimmed by 2 bases and 0 bases, with 8 bases remaining between them.

This chain uses TRBV11-2 with TRBJ2-1; TRBD2 matches at 13 bases. The V gene's germline CDR1 is SGHAT and CDR2 FQNNGV. The CDR3 runs 15 residues. V lost 3 bases and J lost 12; bases outside the gene matches: 8. The CDR3 nucleotides read TGTGCCAGCAGCTTCGGACTAGCGGGGGCTAGAGGGCAGTTCTTC. Its protein product is CASSFGLAGARGQFF.

This clone was found a few times. V usage is TRBV9 and J usage is TRBJ1-6; 8 nucleotides line up with TRBD1. Germline V gene sequence: CDR1 SGDLS, CDR2 YYNGEE. With V trimmed by 0 bases and J by 11 bases, 7 bases remained unmatched. The length of the CDR3 is 15 residues. CDR3 in amino acids: CASSVADRVIAPLHF. The CDR3 DNA reads TGTGCCAGCAGCGTAGCGGACAGGGTTATTGCACCCCTCCACTTT.

The chain uses TRBV2 and TRBJ1-2, with D perhaps matching TRBD1 (5 bases). V was shortened by 1 base and J by 5 bases, with 11 bases between the two germline ends. Germline V gene lookup returns CDR1 SNHLY and CDR2 FYNNEI. This CDR3 spans 14 amino acids. CDR3 in amino acids: CASSEEAGRYGYTF. For the CDR3, the DNA is TGTGCCAGCAGTGAAGAGGCAGGGAGGTATGGCTACACCTTC. The variable domain in full, with the rest retrieved from reference TRBV2 and TRBJ1-2, is EPEVTQTPSHQVTQMGQEVILRCVPISNHLYFYWYRQILGQKVEFLVSFYNNEISEKSEIFDDQFSVERPDGSNFTLKIRSTKLEDSAMYFCASSEEAGRYGYTFGSGTRLTVV.